This T cell receptor (beta chain) came from a study of cytomegalovirus exposure and HLA in healthy donors. As for the study in general: Falling in the Caucasian-associated ancestry cluster were less than 85% of some 400 genotyped donors. Whole-study findings and limits: As a later analysis revealed, most CMV-associated TCR beta chains appeared HLA-restricted. The authors listed 150 to 200 TCR beta chains as cytomegalovirus-associated.

Primers for the PCR totalled 60 Vbeta and 13 Jbeta. The repertoire was sequenced with immunoSEQ multiplex PCR; TCRdb's copy has only in-frame clones and lacks some. The listing contains 150,000 to 200,000 clones. Concerning this clone itself: Its specificity is not known.

Sequenced: PBMCs. This TCR came from a woman younger than 35 in good health and CMV-seropositive.

This CDR3 is CASSESEGYTF. In DNA, the CDR3 is TGCGCCAGCAGTGAGTCGGAGGGCTACACCTTC. V usage is TRBV10-2 and J usage is TRBJ1-2, with D hard to call. Per the germline V gene, CDR1 is WSHSY and CDR2 is SAAADI. V was shortened by 0 bases and J by 8 bases, with 4 bases between the two germline ends. The CDR3 covers 11 residues.